This T cell receptor beta chain is drawn from a study of CD8 T cells in Susac syndrome. CDR1 and CDR2 (germline): MGHRA, YSYEKL. V was pared by 3 bases and J by 5 bases, with 6 bases of the junction left unmatched. CDR3 length equals 14 residues. About 0.5 to 1 ug RNA was reverse transcribed with random hexamers. TCRdb passed the immunoSEQ multiplex PCR reads through MiXCR, listing each CDR3 protein once. The profile shows a few hundred thousand distinct CDR3 sequences, 80% to 95% of them singletons. Sequencing of TCR beta was performed on blood CD8+ T cells and on blood CD4+ T cells. Control patients had untreated stable or active relapsing-remitting multiple sclerosis by revised McDonald criteria.

This chain connects TRBV4-1 to TRBJ2-7; 8 nucleotides line up with TRBD2. Sequencing was carried out using CD8+ T cells from PBMCs. The clonotype comes from a human donor with multiple sclerosis. The CDR3 here is CASSQAGGSDEQYF. Here the CDR3 DNA reads TGCGCCAGCAGCCAGGCGGGGGGATCCGACGAGCAGTACTTC.